The source of this T cell receptor beta chain is a study of blood T cells in healthy people across ages. Alongside a J-beta primer mix, a sample-barcoded 5' primer served in a second PCR lasting about 6 to 12 cycles. Each CDR3 protein is one row after TCRdb ran MiXCR on the 5' RACE reads. This sample has hundreds of thousands of distinct CDR3 sequences, with approximately 48% found just once. Germline V gives CDR1 MNHEY, CDR2 SVGAGI. This CDR3 has 14 amino acids. Trimming cost V 5 bases and J 4 bases, with 15 bases left between them. The sample holds a few counts of this clonotype. The sample was blood. The sequence was obtained from a man in his 60s in good health. The rearrangement joins TRBV6-5 to TRBJ2-7; D possibly matches TRBD1 or TRBD2 (6 bases each). Written as DNA, the CDR3 is TGTGCCAGCAGTCCCCGCGGAGGGGGATACGAGCAGTACTTC. It is translated as CASSPRGGGYEQYF.